Detailed here is one T cell receptor beta chain. The antigen remains unidentified. The data are from a study of vaccination and CD4 T cells after COVID-19. The CDR3 consists of 15 residues. Treatment in this sample: roughly ten-day PBMC culture with coronavirus spike peptide pools or control peptides (ViraFEST assay). PBMCs, plated at around 2 million per well, were grown in the presence of roughly 10 IU/ml IL-2 and about 10 ug/ml peptide pools. A half-volume replacement of the medium with fresh IL-2 medium was performed on days 3 and 7. Once obtained from cultured CD4+ T cells, the DNA was sequenced using the Oncomine TCR Beta short-read assay. From the PCR reads, TCRdb called clonotypes with MiXCR, one entry per CDR3 protein. Of roughly 16,000 distinct CDR3 sequences listed, around 75% are singletons.

This TCR was recovered from a human donor who received a COVID-19 vaccine. The starting material was CD4+ T cells from blood, cultured in vitro, obtained after SARS-CoV-2 vaccination. The V and J genes are TRBV21-1 and TRBJ1-2; the table's TRBD1 call for D was not verified on the DNA. TRBV21-1 is a pseudogene. The CDR3 loop reads CASSSRDRDLYGYTF. The CDR3 DNA reads as TGTGCCAGCAGCTCCCGGGACAGGGACCTCTATGGCTACACCTTC.